Included here is one T cell receptor beta chain sequence, with context. The target of this receptor is not known. Base-call qualities are not available, and no considerably larger clone is one nucleotide away. TCRbeta CDR3 regions were amplified from genomic DNA by means of the immunoSEQ Assay, a bias-controlled multiplex PCR. Turning to the authors' computational methods: Nucleated cell counts per sample were estimated from amplification of reference gene primers within the assay. To quantify the absolute abundance of each unique TCRbeta CDR3 rearrangement, sequence reads were collapsed and filtered. Productive Simpson clonality was computed per sample as the square root of Simpson's diversity index over productive rearrangements. Entries here come from immuneACCESS through TCRdb and include only in-frame sequences with V and J called. Some clones fail to appear in such tables; in the studies checked, an unresolved V gene covers under half of the shortfall, and the cause of the remainder is unknown. The V and J calls and the clone size are those of that table, but D and trimming were determined from the DNA. This sample holds under 150,000 clones; more than 75% were observed only once. The ten largest account for roughly 18% of the sample.

The CDR3, cysteine through phenylalanine, is 16 amino acids long. Only the CDR3 DNA stays, 48 bases, in frame from base 1. The V and J ends are trimmed by 0 bases and 6 bases, leaving 15 bases between them. The germline V gene encodes CDR1 SEHNR and CDR2 FQNEAQ (reference sequence). This record comes from a study of blood T cell repertoires in COVID-19 (dated by TCRdb to 2018 to 2021). The study in broad terms: Samples covering the acute and convalescent phases of COVID-19 were provided by collaborators in the United States, Italy and Spain. Deeply sampled blood TCRbeta repertoires from subjects exposed to, actively infected with, or recovered from COVID-19 were included in the dataset. Where HLA class I and class II types were available, the types were taken from metadata supplied by the sample provider, not from assay-based typing. The sample metadata nearly always contained a de-identified subject ID, COVID-19 status, age in years and sex. The samples were drawn from two sources: the first 160 participants of the ongoing ImmuneRACE study, and fewer than 1,500 subjects contributed by 6 global collaborators. The prospective study material was composed of cDNA or gDNA derived from T cells, B-cell-depleted T cells, or PBMCs. The repertoires were made available in a free public database intended to serve as a resource for research on the immune response to SARS-CoV-2.

A second Seattle source provided samples from volunteer blood donors who had recovered from COVID-19. Each collaborating institution followed its own protocols to collect whole blood in K2EDTA tubes. Collaborator samples were shipped for TCRbeta analysis as frozen whole blood, isolated PBMCs, or DNA extracted from either sample type. The research as a whole found: The quantity of clinical and demographic metadata differed by source and by participant and was supplied without curation.

This chain is built from TRBV7-9 and TRBJ2-1, with a tentative D gene TRBD1 over 6 matching bases. The TCR was taken from a woman aged 45 to 65 who had recovered from COVID-19. Sequencing was carried out using peripheral blood. The DNA sequence is TGTGCCAGCAGCTTAGCCCCGACAGGCCCGGGCAATGAGCAGTTCTTC. Its protein reads: CASSLAPTGPGNEQFF.